The source of this T cell receptor (beta chain) is a study of T cells in lung cancer brain metastases. In germline, CDR1 is SGHTA, CDR2 FQGNSA. This CDR3 is 13 amino acids long. Germline trimming cut 3 bases from V and 5 bases from J; bases unmatched to any gene: 3. Generated by immunoSEQ multiplex PCR, the TCRdb table keeps only in-frame clones and is missing some. Here the sample spans 4,000 to 6,500 clones, about 83% being singletons. This clone came up a few times. The chain employs TRBV7-2 and TRBJ2-5; 7 bases are a match to TRBD2. The receptor was isolated from a woman in her forties or fifties with non-small cell lung cancer that had spread to the brain. The sequencing input was tumor tissue from a brain metastasis. For the CDR3, the DNA is TGTGCCAGCAGCTTGGGGGGGTGGGAGACCCAGTACTTC. Its translation: CASSLGGWETQYF.